The 21 T cell receptor beta chains in this list originate from one sample, sequenced in a study of response to subunit inactivated influenza vaccine. Each CDR3 protein is one row after TCRdb ran MiXCR on the RT-PCR reads. The table includes 860,000 or so distinct CDR3 sequences, around 20% detected once. The sequenced sample was PBMCs from blood, obtained 5 days after vaccination. Receptor source: a man aged 45 to 65 who received an inactivated influenza vaccine.

This clonotype was counted only a few times. CDR3 in amino acids: CASSSGMTGGDTEAFF. For the CDR3, the DNA is TGTGCCAGCAGCTCCGGCATGACAGGGGGCGACACTGAAGCTTTCTTT. The rearrangement uses TRBV7-9 and TRBJ1-1; 10 bases map to TRBD1. Germline lookup yields CDR1 SEHNR and CDR2 FQNEAQ (reference sequence). The CDR3 is made up of 16 amino acids. With 4 bases clipped from V and 3 bases from J, the junction kept 8 bases outside the gene matches. The full variable domain, rest sourced from reference TRBV7-9 and TRBJ1-1, is DTGVSQNPRHKITKRGQNVTFRCDPISEHNRLYWYRQTLGQGPEFLTYFQNEAQLEKSRLLSDRFSAERPKGSFSTLEIQRTEQGDSAMYLCASSSGMTGGDTEAFFGQGTRLTVV.

This clonotype was seen a handful of times. This chain joins TRBV12-3 or TRBV12-4 and TRBJ2-1; D not certain. The germline V and J ends were trimmed by 7 bases and 6 bases, with 10 bases remaining between them. The CDR3 is 12 amino acids. The CDR3 coding sequence is TGTGCCAGCACCGTGGATGTCAATGAGCAGTTCTTC. Translation gives CASTVDVNEQFF.

This clonotype has just a few counts. J is TRBJ1-3 and V is TRBV10-3; D call uncertain. CDR1 is ENHRY, CDR2 SYGVKD, per germline. This CDR3 is 16 amino acids long. V dropped 0 bases and J dropped 0 bases, with 9 bases sitting between them. The CDR3 sequence is CAISESAPNSGNTIYF. Written as DNA, the CDR3 is TGTGCCATCAGTGAGTCGGCCCCCAACTCTGGAAACACCATATATTTT.

This clonotype was counted at least ten times. This chain links TRBV20-1 with TRBJ2-5, with a weak D call TRBD1 (5 bases). CDR3 length: 13 residues. Trimming stripped 5 bases from V and 3 bases from J, with 13 bases between. Germline CDR1 DFQATT, CDR2 SNEGSKA (reference sequence). CDR3 sequence: CSASRTWKETQYF. The CDR3 nucleotides are TGCAGTGCTTCACGGACATGGAAAGAGACCCAGTACTTC.

The chain carries TRBV5-1 and TRBJ1-2; unclear D gene. Germline V gene data show CDR1 as SGHRS and CDR2 as YFSETQ. The V gene lost 4 bases and the J gene lost 4 bases, with 14 bases spanning the gap. CDR3 size: 14 residues. The CDR3: CASSLDSAGYGYTF. The CDR3 DNA is TGCGCCAGCAGCCTAGACTCCGCCGGCTATGGCTACACCTTC.

This clonotype has only a few counts. The chain couples TRBV12-3 or TRBV12-4 to TRBJ2-1, with 7 bases that match TRBD2. The J segment lost 1 base and the V segment lost 6 bases, leaving 6 bases of the junction unmatched. The CDR3 length is 15 residues. The CDR3 coding sequence is TGTGCCAGCAGCTTCACTAGCGTATCCTACAATGAGCAGTTCTTC. As protein: CASSFTSVSYNEQFF.

The chain has TRBV20-1 and TRBJ2-3; a possible D gene is TRBD2 (5 bases). Trimming cost V 3 bases and J 6 bases, with 16 bases left between them. The germline V gene encodes CDR1 DFQATT and CDR2 SNEGSKA (reference sequence). The CDR3 runs to 14 residues. CDR3 loop: CSASGPAGIDTQYF. The CDR3 DNA follows: TGCAGTGCTAGCGGGCCGGCCGGGATTGATACGCAGTATTTT.

This clonotype was recorded a few times. V is TRBV6-1 and J is TRBJ1-5; TRBD1 might be the D (5 bases). The V gene lost 5 bases and the J gene lost 2 bases, with 13 bases spanning the gap. From germline, CDR1 is MNHNS and CDR2 SASEGT. This CDR3 region has 15 residues. DNA for the CDR3: TGTGCCAGCAGTAGCGGGGCCTGGGGCAATCAGCCCCAGCATTTT. It encodes CASSSGAWGNQPQHF.

This clonotype was detected a few times. V gene TRBV24-1 combines with J gene TRBJ2-1, with 9 bases aligning to TRBD1. J gave up 0 bases and V 3 bases, and 8 bases lay outside the gene matches. Germline-derived CDR1 and CDR2 are KGHDR and SFDVKD. This CDR3 is 18 amino acids long. Here the CDR3 reads CATSDRRTGEFSYNEQFF. CDR3 coding DNA: TGTGCCACCAGTGATCGTCGGACAGGGGAGTTCTCCTACAATGAGCAGTTCTTC.

V is TRBV5-1 and J is TRBJ1-2; no firm D call. V lost 0 bases and J 4 bases, leaving 10 bases between the germline ends. The CDR3 length is 14 residues. Germline V lookup: CDR1 SGHRS, CDR2 YFSETQ. This CDR3 reads CASSLGTQLYGYTF. CDR3 nucleotides: TGCGCCAGCAGCTTGGGGACTCAGCTCTATGGCTACACCTTC.

This clonotype was seen a handful of times. The rearrangement uses TRBV6-2 or TRBV6-3 and TRBJ2-1, with D unresolved. In germline, CDR1 is MNHEY, CDR2 SVGEGT. The germline V and J ends were trimmed by 8 bases and 6 bases, with 17 bases remaining between them. The CDR3 consists of 14 residues. In nucleotides, the CDR3 is TGTGCCAGCCTCTGGGCGGCCCTACCCAATGAGCAGTTCTTC. Encoded protein: CASLWAALPNEQFF.

The chain carries TRBV9 and TRBJ2-7; TRBD2 aligns across 12 bases. V was pared by 4 bases and J by 7 bases, with 21 bases of the junction left unmatched. The CDR3 has 19 amino acids. Germline V CDR1 and CDR2: SGDLS, YYNGEE. The CDR3 DNA follows: TGTGCCAGCAGCCCCGCCGGGGCTAGCGGGAGGGTAAATTTGGGAGAGCAGTACTTC. Encoded protein: CASSPAGASGRVNLGEQYF.

V gene TRBV29-1 combines with J gene TRBJ1-5, with 7 bases matching TRBD1. The V segment lost 6 bases and the J segment 2 bases; nucleotides outside the gene matches: 10. Germline CDR1 SQVTM, CDR2 ANQGSEA. This CDR3 spans 15 amino acids. DNA for the CDR3: TGCAGCGTGAGGGAGGCAGGGGGAGGCAATCAGCCCCAGCATTTT. Translation: CSVREAGGGNQPQHF.

The rearrangement uses TRBV5-1 and TRBJ2-3, with D perhaps TRBD2 (5 bases). CDR1 and CDR2 (germline): SGHRS, YFSETQ. This CDR3 has 14 residues. Between the trimmed V and J ends, which lost 0 bases and 3 bases, there was a span of 8 bases. CDR3 in DNA: TGCGCCAGCAGCTTGGAATCGGGGACAGATACGCAGTATTTT. Translation gives CASSLESGTDTQYF.

The V gene is TRBV6-2 or TRBV6-3, the J gene TRBJ2-2; the match to TRBD1 covers 7 bases. V was pared by 2 bases and J by 4 bases, with 7 bases of the junction left unmatched. The CDR3 extends over 16 amino acids. Looked up from germline, CDR1 is MNHEY and CDR2 is SVGEGT. The CDR3 loop reads CASSYPVGGITGELFF. CDR3 coding DNA: TGTGCCAGCAGTTACCCCGTAGGGGGCATCACCGGGGAGCTGTTTTTT.

The chain links TRBV25-1 to TRBJ2-7; a possible D gene is TRBD1 (5 bases). Germline V gene lookup returns CDR1 MGHDK and CDR2 SYGVNS. The V and J ends lost 1 base and 5 bases respectively, with 15 bases between them. The CDR3 runs 15 residues. CDR3 in amino acids: CASSEFKGIIDEQYF. CDR3 coding DNA: TGTGCCAGCAGTGAATTCAAGGGGATTATCGACGAGCAGTACTTC.

This clonotype was picked up many times. Sequence at one end of the junction differs from germline and may be a read error. The chain recombines TRBV4-1 with TRBJ1-5, with 7 bases matching TRBD1. The CDR3 runs to 14 residues. Germline CDR1 reads MGHRA; CDR2 reads YSYEKL. This chain's CDR3 is CASSPGQRNQPQHF. DNA for the CDR3: TGTGCCAGCAGCCCGGGACAGAGGAATCAGCCCCAGCATTTT.

This clonotype was detected a few times. The chain employs TRBV20-1 and TRBJ2-5, with unresolved D. Germline V gene data show CDR1 as DFQATT and CDR2 as SNEGSKA (reference sequence). This CDR3 has 9 amino acids. Deletions cut 6 bases from V and 7 bases from J, with 6 bases between. The CDR3 coding sequence is TGCAGTGCCCCTGGGACCCAGTACTTC. Amino acid sequence: CSAPGTQYF.

This clonotype was found a few times. This chain connects TRBV9 to TRBJ2-5, with D possibly being TRBD2 (6 bases). Germline CDR1 is SGDLS and CDR2 is YYNGEE. The CDR3 is 14 amino acids. Trimming removed 3 bases from V and 5 bases from J, with 14 bases in between. The CDR3 region has the DNA TGTGCCAGCAGCGCCCGGGACTTAGGGGAGACCCAGTACTTC. Translated: CASSARDLGETQYF.

The rearrangement uses TRBV29-1 and TRBJ2-7; D not certain. The germline gives CDR1 SQVTM, CDR2 ANQGSEA. This CDR3 spans 13 amino acids. V gave up 7 bases and J gave up 3 bases, with 16 bases separating them. The DNA for the CDR3 is TGCAGCGCCGGAAAAGGACCGATCTACGAGCAGTACTTC. Encoded protein: CSAGKGPIYEQYF.

The J gene is TRBJ2-1, the V gene TRBV28; a weak D match, TRBD2 (6 bases). CDR3 length equals 14 residues. Trimming left V 7 bases short and J 10 bases short, with 20 bases between. The germline CDR1 and CDR2 sequences are MDHEN and SYDVKM. The CDR3 loop is CASTTAGSTREQFF. Here the CDR3 DNA reads TGTGCCAGCACCACGGCGGGGTCTACACGGGAGCAGTTCTTC.